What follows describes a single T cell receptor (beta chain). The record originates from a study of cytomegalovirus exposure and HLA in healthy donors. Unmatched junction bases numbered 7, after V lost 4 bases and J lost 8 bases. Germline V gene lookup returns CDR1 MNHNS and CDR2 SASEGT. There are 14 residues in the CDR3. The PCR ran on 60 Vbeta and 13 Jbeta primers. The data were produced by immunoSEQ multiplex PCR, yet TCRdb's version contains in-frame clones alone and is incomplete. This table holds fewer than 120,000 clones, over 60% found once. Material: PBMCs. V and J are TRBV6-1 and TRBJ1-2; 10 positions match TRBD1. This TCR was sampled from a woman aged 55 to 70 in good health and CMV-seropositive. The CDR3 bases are TGTGCCAGCAGTGTCGGGACAGGGGCGTTAGGCTACACCTTC. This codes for CASSVGTGALGYTF.